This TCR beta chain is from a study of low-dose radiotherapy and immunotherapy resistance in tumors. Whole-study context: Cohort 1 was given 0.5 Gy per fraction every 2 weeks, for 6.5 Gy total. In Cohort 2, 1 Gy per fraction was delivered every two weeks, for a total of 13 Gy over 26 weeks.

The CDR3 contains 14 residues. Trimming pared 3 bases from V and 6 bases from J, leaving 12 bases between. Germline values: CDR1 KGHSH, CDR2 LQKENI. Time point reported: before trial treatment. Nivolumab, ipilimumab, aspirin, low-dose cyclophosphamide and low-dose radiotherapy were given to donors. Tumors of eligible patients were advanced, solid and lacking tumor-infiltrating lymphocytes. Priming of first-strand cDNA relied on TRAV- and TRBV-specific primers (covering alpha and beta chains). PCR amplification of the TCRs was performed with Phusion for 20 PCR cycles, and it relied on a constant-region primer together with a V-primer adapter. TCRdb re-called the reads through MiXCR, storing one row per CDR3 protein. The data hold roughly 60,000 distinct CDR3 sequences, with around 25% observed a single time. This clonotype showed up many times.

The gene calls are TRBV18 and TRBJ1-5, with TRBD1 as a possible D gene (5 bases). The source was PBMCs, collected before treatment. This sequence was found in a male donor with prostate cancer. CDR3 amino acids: CASSPGTQGQPQHF. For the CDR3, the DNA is TGTGCCAGCTCACCCGGGACCCAGGGTCAGCCCCAGCATTTT.